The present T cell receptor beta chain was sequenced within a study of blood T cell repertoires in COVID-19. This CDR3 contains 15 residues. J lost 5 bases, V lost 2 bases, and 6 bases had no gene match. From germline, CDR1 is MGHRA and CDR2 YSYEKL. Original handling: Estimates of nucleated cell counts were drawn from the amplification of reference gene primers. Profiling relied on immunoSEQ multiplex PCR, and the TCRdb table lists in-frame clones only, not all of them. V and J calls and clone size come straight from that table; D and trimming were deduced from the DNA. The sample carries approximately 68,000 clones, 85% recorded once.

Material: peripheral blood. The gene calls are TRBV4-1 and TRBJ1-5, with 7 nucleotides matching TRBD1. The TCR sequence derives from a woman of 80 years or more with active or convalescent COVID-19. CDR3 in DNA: TGCGCCAGCAGCCAATCCCGACAGGGCCATCAGCCCCAGCATTTT. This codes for CASSQSRQGHQPQHF.